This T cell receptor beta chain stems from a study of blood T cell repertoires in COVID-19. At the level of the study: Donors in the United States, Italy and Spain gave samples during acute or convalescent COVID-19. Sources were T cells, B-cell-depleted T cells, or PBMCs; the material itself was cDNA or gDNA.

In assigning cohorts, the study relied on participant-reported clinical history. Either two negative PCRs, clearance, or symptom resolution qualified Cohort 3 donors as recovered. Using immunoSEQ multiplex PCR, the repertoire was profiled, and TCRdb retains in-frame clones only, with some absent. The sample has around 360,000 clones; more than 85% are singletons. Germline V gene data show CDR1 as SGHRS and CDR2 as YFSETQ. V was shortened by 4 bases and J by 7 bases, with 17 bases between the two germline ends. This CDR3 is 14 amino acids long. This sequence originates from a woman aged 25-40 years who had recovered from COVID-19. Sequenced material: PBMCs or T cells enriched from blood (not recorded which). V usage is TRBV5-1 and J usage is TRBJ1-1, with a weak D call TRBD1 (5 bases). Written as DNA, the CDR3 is TGCGCCAGCAGCCTCAGACCCGGGGACTTTGAAGCTTTCTTT. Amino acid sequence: CASSLRPGDFEAFF.